Reported below is one T cell receptor (beta chain). Per the original data handling: Amplification from reference gene primers served as the basis for estimated nucleated cell counts. Libraries were prepared by immunoSEQ multiplex PCR; TCRdb keeps only in-frame clonotypes and omits some of them. For V, J and clone size, that table is used; D and trimming come from the DNA. Of about 410,000 clones in the sample, around nine tenths were seen once. The record originates from a study of blood T cell repertoires in COVID-19. Study background: PBMCs, B-cell-depleted T cells, or T cells provided the cDNA or gDNA that made up the material.

The sequence was obtained from a woman aged 40-49 years with COVID-19, enrolled during active disease. Input material: peripheral blood.

CDR3 sequence reads: CASSPFPSLRGQDEKLFF. The CDR3 DNA sequence: TGTGCCAGCTCACCATTCCCCAGTCTACGGGGACAGGATGAAAAACTGTTTTTT. The chain links TRBV18 to TRBJ1-4, with 8 bases matching TRBD1. This CDR3 has 18 amino acids. Trimming took 2 bases from V and 6 from J; bases not matched to a gene: 14. Germline lookup yields CDR1 KGHSH and CDR2 LQKENI.